The sequence of this T cell receptor beta chain was determined in a study of blood T cells in healthy people across ages. Looking at the study overall: Per every two T cells, about one barcoded beta molecule was captured by template switching. Broader study findings: Donor CMV status, an unknown factor, possibly confounded changes in expanded clonotypes. Among long-lived donors, naive CD4+ cells were more numerous and diversity higher than in aged donors.

Primers used in a second PCR of about 6 to 11 cycles were a sample-barcoded 5' primer and a J-beta primer mix. TCRdb used MiXCR to reprocess the 5' RACE reads, holding one entry per CDR3 protein. The data show 700,000 or so distinct CDR3 sequences, roughly two fifths seen once. This clonotype appeared once. Its target is unknown. This TCR was sampled from a man older than 75 in good health. Sample: blood.

CDR3 residues: CSGRVSYNEQFF. The CDR3 nucleotides are TGCAGCGGTAGGGTTTCCTACAATGAGCAGTTCTTC. The gene calls are TRBV29-1 and TRBJ2-1; the D is unclear. This CDR3 spans 12 amino acids. Trimming removed 7 bases from V and 1 base from J, with 8 bases in between. Germline V gene lookup returns CDR1 SQVTM and CDR2 ANQGSEA.